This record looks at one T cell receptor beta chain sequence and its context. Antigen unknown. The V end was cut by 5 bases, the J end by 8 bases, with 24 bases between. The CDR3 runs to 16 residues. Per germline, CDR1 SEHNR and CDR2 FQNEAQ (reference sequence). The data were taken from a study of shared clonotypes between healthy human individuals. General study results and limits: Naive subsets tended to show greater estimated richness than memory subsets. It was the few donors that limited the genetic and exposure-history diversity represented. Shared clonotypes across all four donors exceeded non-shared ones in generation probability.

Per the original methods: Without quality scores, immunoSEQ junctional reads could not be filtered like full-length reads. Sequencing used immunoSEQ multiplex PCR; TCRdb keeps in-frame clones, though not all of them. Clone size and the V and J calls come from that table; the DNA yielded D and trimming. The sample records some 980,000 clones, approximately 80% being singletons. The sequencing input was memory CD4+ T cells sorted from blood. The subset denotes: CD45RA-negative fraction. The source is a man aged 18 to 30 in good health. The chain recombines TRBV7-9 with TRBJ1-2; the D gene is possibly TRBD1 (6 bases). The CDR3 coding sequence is TGTGCCAGCAGCCGAGGGGGTATCGATCCCTATGACGGCTACACCTTC. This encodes CASSRGGIDPYDGYTF. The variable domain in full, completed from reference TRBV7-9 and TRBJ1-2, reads DTGVSQNPRHKITKRGQNVTFRCDPISEHNRLYWYRQTLGQGPEFLTYFQNEAQLEKSRLLSDRFSAERPKGSFSTLEIQRTEQGDSAMYLCASSRGGIDPYDGYTFGSGTRLTVV.